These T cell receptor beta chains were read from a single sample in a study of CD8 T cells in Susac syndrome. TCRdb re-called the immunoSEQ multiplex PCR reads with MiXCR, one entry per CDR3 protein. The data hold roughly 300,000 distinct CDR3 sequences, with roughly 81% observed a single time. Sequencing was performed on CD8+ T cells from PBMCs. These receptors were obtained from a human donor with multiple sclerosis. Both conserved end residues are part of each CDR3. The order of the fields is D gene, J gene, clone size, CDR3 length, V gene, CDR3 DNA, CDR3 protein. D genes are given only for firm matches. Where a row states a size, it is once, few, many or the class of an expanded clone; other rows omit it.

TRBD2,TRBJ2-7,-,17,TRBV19,TGTGCCAGTAGTATAGGACGGCTAGCGGGAGTCCTATACGAGCAGTACTTC,CASSIGRLAGVLYEQYF
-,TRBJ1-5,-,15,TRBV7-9,TGTGCCAGCAGCCACTCGGAGGGTTCCAATCAGCCCCAGCATTTT,CASSHSEGSNQPQHF
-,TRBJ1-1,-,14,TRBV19,TGTGCCAGTAGACCCCGGACATATCACACTGAAGCTTTCTTT,CASRPRTYHTEAFF
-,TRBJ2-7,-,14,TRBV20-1,TGCAGTGCTGGCCCCCCGGCAGTCCCCTACGAGCAGTACTTC,CSAGPPAVPYEQYF
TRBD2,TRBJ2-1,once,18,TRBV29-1,TGCAGCGCCGGGGGACTAGCGGGTTTCCGTATATCCTACAATGAGCAGTTCTTC,CSAGGLAGFRISYNEQFF
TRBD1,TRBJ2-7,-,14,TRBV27,TGTGCCAGCAGTTTTACAGGGGATGGCTACGAGCAGTACTTC,CASSFTGDGYEQYF
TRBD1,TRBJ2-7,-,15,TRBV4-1,TGCGCCAGCAGCCAATACAGGGGGCCGACCTACGAGCAGTACTTC,CASSQYRGPTYEQYF
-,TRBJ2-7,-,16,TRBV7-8,TGTGCCAGCAGCTTACGGGGTGGCGCGGGAATAACCGAGCAGTACTTC,CASSLRGGAGITEQYF
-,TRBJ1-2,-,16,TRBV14,TGTGCCAGCAGCCAAGATTGGCGCGGGGAAGACTATGGCTACACCTTC,CASSQDWRGEDYGYTF
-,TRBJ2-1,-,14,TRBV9,TGTGCCAGCTCCAGAACTGGGGTGTACAATGAGCAGTTCTTC,CASSRTGVYNEQFF
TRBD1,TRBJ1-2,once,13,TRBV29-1,TGCAGCGTCGAGGACAGGGGCGAGAATGGCTACACCTTC,CSVEDRGENGYTF
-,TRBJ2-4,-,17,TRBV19,TGTGCCAGTAGTACCTATCGAGGTGCTTGGGGGCAGGGCATTCAGTACTTC,CASSTYRGAWGQGIQYF
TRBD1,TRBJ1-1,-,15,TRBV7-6,TGTGCCAGCAGCTCTATCGACAGGGGGGACACTGAAGCTTTCTTT,CASSSIDRGDTEAFF
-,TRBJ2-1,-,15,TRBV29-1,TGCAGCGTTGAAGGGGCGGAGGGTTTCATCGGTGAGCAGTTCTTC,CSVEGAEGFIGEQFF
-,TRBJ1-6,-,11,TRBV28,TGTGCCAGCAGGGCCCGTGGGGCCCTCCACTTT,CASRARGALHF
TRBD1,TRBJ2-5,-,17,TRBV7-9,TGTGCCAGCATGACCGGGACAGGGGGCAAGGGCCAAGAGACCCAGTACTTC,CASMTGTGGKGQETQYF
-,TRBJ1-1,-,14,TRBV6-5,TGTGCCAGCAGTTACTTTCTAACGGGCCCTGAAGCTTTCTTT,CASSYFLTGPEAFF
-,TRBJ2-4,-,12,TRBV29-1,TGCAGCGTCCCGGGGGCCAAAAACATTCAGTACTTC,CSVPGAKNIQYF
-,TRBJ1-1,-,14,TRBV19,TGTGCCAGTAGTATGGGCGGCATGAACACTGAAGCTTTCTTT,CASSMGGMNTEAFF
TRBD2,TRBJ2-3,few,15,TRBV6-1,TGTGCCAGCAGTGGGACTAGCTCCAGCACAGATACGCAGTATTTT,CASSGTSSSTDTQYF
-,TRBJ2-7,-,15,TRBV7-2,TGTGCCAGCAGCTTATTCGGCGGCAGTACCTACGAGCAGTACTTC,CASSLFGGSTYEQYF
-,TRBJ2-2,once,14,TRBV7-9,TGTGCCAGCAGCCCATCCTCGAACACCGGGGAGCTGTTTTTT,CASSPSSNTGELFF
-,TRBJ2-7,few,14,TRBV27,TGTGCCAGCAGTCTAGCGCTTCGCTCCTACGAGCAGTACTTC,CASSLALRSYEQYF
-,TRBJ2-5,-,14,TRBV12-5,TGTGCTAGTGGTTTGCCACCCCTACGACTAGGGTTGTACTTC,CASGLPPLRLGLYF
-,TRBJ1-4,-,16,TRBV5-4,TGTGCCAGCAGCTTGGCGGGGTCCGCGACTAATGAAAAACTGTTTTTT,CASSLAGSATNEKLFF
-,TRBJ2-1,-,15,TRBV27,TGTGCCAGCAGTTTCTGGGACGGCCCCTACAATGAGCAGTTCTTC,CASSFWDGPYNEQFF
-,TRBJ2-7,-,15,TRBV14,TGTGCCAGCAGCCAAGAAGGGCCTAGAGCCTACGAGCAGTACTTC,CASSQEGPRAYEQYF
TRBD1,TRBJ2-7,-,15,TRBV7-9,TGTGCCAGCAGCTCGAACCGGGACAGGGGGTACGAGCAGTACTTC,CASSSNRDRGYEQYF
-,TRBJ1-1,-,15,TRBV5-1,TGCGCCAGCAGCTTGGACACGGCGTTGAACACTGAAGCTTTCTTT,CASSLDTALNTEAFF
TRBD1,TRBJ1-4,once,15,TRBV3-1,TGTGCCAGCAGACAGGGGGCTCTTGTTAATGAAAAACTGTTTTTT,CASRQGALVNEKLFF
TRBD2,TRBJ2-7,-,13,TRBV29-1,TGCAGCGTAGGACTAGTCGATCACTACGAGCAGTACTTC,CSVGLVDHYEQYF
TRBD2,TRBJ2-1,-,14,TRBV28,TGTGCCACCGCAGCGGGAGCCTCCTACAATGAGCAGTTCTTC,CATAAGASYNEQFF
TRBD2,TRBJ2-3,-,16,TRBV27,TGTGCCAGCACGGGACTAGCGGGAACGGGCCCAGATACGCAGTATTTT,CASTGLAGTGPDTQYF
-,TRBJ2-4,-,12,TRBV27,TGTGCCAGCAGTATGGGGAAAAACATTCAGTACTTC,CASSMGKNIQYF
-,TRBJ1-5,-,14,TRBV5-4,TGTGCCAGCAGCTTGTTCGGGGCAGGACAGCCCCAGCATTTT,CASSLFGAGQPQHF
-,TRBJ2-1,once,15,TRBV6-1,TGTGCCAGCAGCCCTAACAGGGTTGAGGGCAATGAGCAGTTCTTC,CASSPNRVEGNEQFF
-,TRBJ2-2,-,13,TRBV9,TGTGCCAGCGGTAGACAGAACACCGGGGAGCTGTTTTTT,CASGRQNTGELFF
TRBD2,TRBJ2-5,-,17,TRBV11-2,TGTGCCAGCAGCCAATTAGTGGCTAGCGGGAGAGGGGAGACCCAGTACTTC,CASSQLVASGRGETQYF
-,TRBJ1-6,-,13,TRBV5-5,TGTGCCAGCAGCCCACCGGGGAATTCTCCCCTCCACTTT,CASSPPGNSPLHF
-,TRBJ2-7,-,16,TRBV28,TGTGCCAGCAGTTTGCTGTTGGCAGAATCTACCTACGAGCAGTACTTC,CASSLLLAESTYEQYF
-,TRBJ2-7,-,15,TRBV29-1,TGCAGCGTTGAAGACCCTGATACATCCTCCTACGAGCAGTACTTC,CSVEDPDTSSYEQYF
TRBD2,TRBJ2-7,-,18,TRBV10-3,TGTGCCATCAGTGTCCACACGCCGACTAGCGGAGACTCCTACGAGCAGTACTTC,CAISVHTPTSGDSYEQYF
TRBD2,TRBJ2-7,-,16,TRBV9,TGTGCCAGCAGCACGGGACTAGCGGGAGGTAGGGACGAGCAGTACTTC,CASSTGLAGGRDEQYF